This T cell receptor (beta chain) was documented in a study of memory CD4+ T cells and cytomegalovirus serostatus. Only in-frame clones appear in the TCRdb table, and some are missing; sequencing was by immunoSEQ multiplex PCR. The sample lists 50,000 or so clones, about four fifths occurring once. Study conclusions and caveats: Of under 200 reported CMV TCRbeta sequences, under 70 were found in memory CD4+ repertoires. Suggested: most of the CMV-linked TCR signature lies in CD4+ memory cells.

Single viable CD3+CD4+CD8-CD45RO+ cells were sorted as the memory CD4+ T cells. In this sample, this clone turned up once. Its specificity is not known. The germline CDR1 and CDR2 sequences are MNHEY and SMNVEV (reference sequence). The CDR3 runs to 13 residues. Trimming left V 3 bases short and J 8 bases short, with 13 bases between. The sequencing input was memory CD4+ T cells from blood. V gene TRBV27 combines with J gene TRBJ1-1; no definite D call. The clonotype comes from an adult in good health and CMV-seronegative. The CDR3 nucleotides read TGTGCCAGCAGTTTCAACGGACGGGTAGAAGCTTTCTTT. Its protein is CASSFNGRVEAFF.